The subject of this entry is one T cell receptor beta chain. These data originate in a study of shared clonotypes between healthy human individuals. This CDR3 is built from 15 residues. V lost 0 bases, J lost 4 bases, and 12 bases lay in between. Germline loops: CDR1 SGHTA, CDR2 FQGNSA. CD8 cells classed as naive were CD45RO-negative and positively selected for CCR7, excluding terminally differentiated effector memory CD45RA+ cells. Every subset had its genomic DNA shared out evenly among several immunoSEQ plates. Clones were sequenced by immunoSEQ multiplex PCR, and TCRdb holds only the in-frame ones, with some missing. The sample yields fewer than 1 million clones, 96% seen once.

Sequenced material: naive CD8+ T cells sorted from blood. The chain has TRBV7-2 and TRBJ1-2; D unclear. The receptor comes from a young man in good health. The CDR3 region has the DNA TGTGCCAGCAGCTTAGCGCGATACAGATTCTATGGCTACACCTTC. Translating gives CASSLARYRFYGYTF.